This T cell receptor beta chain emerged from a study of T cell responses to AZD1222 COVID-19 vaccine. Points from the study as a whole: Every sample of the repertoires postdated the peak T cell response.

The table came from immunoSEQ multiplex PCR; TCRdb's copy has only in-frame clones and leaves some out. In the table there are approximately 130,000 clones, about nine tenths of which are singletons. Comments on this clone: What it binds is not known.

Trimming left V 4 bases short and J 7 bases short, with 17 bases between. Germline CDR1 SGHDN, CDR2 FVKESK. This CDR3 spans 15 amino acids. The TCR was taken from an adult who received the AZD1222 COVID-19 vaccine. Sample: peripheral blood, taken 28 days after the second AZD1222 dose. V is TRBV14 and J is TRBJ2-1; D unresolved. The CDR3 nucleotides read TGTGCCAGCAGCCTTACCCTACTTTTCCATAATGAGCAGTTCTTC. Amino acids: CASSLTLLFHNEQFF.